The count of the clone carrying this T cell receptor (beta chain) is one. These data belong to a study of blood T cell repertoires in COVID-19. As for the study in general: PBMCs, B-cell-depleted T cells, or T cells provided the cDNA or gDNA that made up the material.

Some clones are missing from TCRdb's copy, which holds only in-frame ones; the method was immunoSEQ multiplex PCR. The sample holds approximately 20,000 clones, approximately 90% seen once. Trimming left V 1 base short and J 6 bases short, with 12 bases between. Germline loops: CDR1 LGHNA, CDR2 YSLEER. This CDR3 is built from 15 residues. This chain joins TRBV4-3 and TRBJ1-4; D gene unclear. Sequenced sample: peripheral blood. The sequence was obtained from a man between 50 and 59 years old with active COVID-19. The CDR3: CASSQGLIGDEKLFF. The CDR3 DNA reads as TGCGCCAGCAGCCAAGGGCTCATCGGGGATGAAAAACTGTTTTTT.